This T cell receptor (beta chain) was sequenced during a study of sequential checkpoint blockade in melanoma. Stated treatment: randomized to nivolumab then ipilimumab (arm A) or the reverse (arm B). DNA-damaging chemotherapy had not been given to any patient beforehand. Sorted cells were live CD3+CD8+, lacking CD19 and CD56, from PBMCs. This clone has more than one count but fewer than ten. CDR1 is SGHRS and CDR2 is YFSETQ in the germline V gene. The CDR3 sequence is 15 residues long. V gave up 4 bases and J gave up 1 base; unmatched junction bases: 7. Sequencing used immunoSEQ multiplex PCR; TCRdb keeps in-frame clones, though not all of them. The data contain approximately 10,000 clones, 70% to 80% of them singletons.

The origin of this receptor is a human donor with melanoma. This chain links TRBV5-1 with TRBJ2-7; 8 nucleotides agree with TRBD1. The sequencing used CD8+ T cells sorted from blood (inferred from file names), collected from a patient given nivolumab and ipilimumab in sequence. DNA for the CDR3: TGCGCCAGCAGCATAAGACAGGGGTCTTCCTACGAGCAGTACTTC. Encoded protein: CASSIRQGSSYEQYF.